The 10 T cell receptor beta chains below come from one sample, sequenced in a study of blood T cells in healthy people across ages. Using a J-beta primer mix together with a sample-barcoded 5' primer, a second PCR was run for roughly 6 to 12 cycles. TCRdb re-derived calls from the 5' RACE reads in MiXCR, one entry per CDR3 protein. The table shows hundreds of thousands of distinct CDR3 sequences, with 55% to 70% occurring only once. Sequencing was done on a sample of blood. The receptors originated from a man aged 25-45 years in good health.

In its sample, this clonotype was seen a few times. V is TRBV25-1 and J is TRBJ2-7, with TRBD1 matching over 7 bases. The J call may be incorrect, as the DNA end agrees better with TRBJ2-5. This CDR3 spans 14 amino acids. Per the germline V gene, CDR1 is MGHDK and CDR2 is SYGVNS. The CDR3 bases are TGTGCCAGCAGTGGAAAGACAGGGAAAGAGACCCAGTACTTC. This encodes CASSGKTGKETQYF.

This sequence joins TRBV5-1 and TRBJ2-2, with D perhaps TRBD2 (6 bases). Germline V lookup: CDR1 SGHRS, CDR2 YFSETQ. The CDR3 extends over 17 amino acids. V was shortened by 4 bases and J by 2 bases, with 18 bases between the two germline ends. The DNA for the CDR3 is TGCGCCAGCAGCCCGAGTCCGGGCGGGATTAACACCGGGGAGCTGTTTTTT. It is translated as CASSPSPGGINTGELFF.

The CDR3 nucleotides are TGTGCCAGCAGCCAAGCCGGACAGGGAGAGACCCAGTACTTC. Encoded protein: CASSQAGQGETQYF. This sequence joins TRBV4-2 and TRBJ2-5; 8 bases agree with TRBD1. The J segment lost 4 bases and the V segment lost 1 base, leaving 2 bases of the junction unmatched. CDR3 length: 14 amino acids. Germline V CDR1 and CDR2: LGHNA, YNFKEQ.

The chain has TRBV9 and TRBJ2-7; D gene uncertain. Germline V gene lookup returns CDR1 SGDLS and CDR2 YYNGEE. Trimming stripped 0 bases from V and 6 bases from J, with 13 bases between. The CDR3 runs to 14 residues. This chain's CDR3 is CASSVGARPSEQYF. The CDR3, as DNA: TGTGCCAGCAGCGTAGGCGCAAGGCCCTCCGAGCAGTACTTC.

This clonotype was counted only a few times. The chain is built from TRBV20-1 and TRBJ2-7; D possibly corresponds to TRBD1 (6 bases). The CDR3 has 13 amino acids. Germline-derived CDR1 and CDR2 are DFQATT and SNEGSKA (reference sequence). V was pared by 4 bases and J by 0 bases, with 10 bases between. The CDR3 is CSATDRYSYEQYF. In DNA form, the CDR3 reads TGCAGTGCTACAGACAGGTACTCCTACGAGCAGTACTTC.

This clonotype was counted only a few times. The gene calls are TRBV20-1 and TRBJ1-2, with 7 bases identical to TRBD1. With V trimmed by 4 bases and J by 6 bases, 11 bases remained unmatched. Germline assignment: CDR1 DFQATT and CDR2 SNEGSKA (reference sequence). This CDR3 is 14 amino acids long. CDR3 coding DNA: TGCAGTGCTACGGTTATTACAGGGGACGATGGCTACACCTTC. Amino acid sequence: CSATVITGDDGYTF.

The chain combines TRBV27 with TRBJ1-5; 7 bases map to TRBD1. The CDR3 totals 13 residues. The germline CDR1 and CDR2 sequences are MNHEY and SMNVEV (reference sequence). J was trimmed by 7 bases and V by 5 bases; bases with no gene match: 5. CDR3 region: CASSPRTGQPQHF. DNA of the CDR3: TGTGCCAGCAGTCCGAGGACAGGACAGCCCCAGCATTTT.

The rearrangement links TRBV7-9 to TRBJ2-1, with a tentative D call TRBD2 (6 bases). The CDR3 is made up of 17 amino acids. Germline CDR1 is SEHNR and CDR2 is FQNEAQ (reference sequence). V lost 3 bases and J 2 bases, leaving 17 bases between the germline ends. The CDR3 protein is CASSFQTRHKAYNEQFF. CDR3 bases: TGTGCCAGCAGCTTCCAGACTAGGCACAAAGCCTACAATGAGCAGTTCTTC.

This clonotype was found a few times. The CDR3 region is CASSYRLAGSEQYF. In nucleotides, the CDR3 is TGTGCCAGCAGTTACCGACTAGCGGGATCCGAGCAGTACTTC. J is TRBJ2-7 and V is TRBV6-2 or TRBV6-3; 11 bases align to TRBD2. The germline V gene encodes CDR1 MNHEY and CDR2 SVGEGT. The CDR3 has 14 residues. V lost 2 bases, J lost 6 bases, and 3 bases stayed unmatched.

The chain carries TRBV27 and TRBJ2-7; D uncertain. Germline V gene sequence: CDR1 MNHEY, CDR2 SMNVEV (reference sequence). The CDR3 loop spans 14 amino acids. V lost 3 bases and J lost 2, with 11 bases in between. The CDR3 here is CASSFYKPTYEQYF. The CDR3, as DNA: TGTGCCAGCAGTTTTTATAAGCCCACCTACGAGCAGTACTTC.